The 30 T cell receptor beta chains below were found in one sample sequenced in a study of cytomegalovirus exposure and HLA in healthy donors. A multiplex PCR was run with 60 Vbeta primers and 13 Jbeta primers. Measured with immunoSEQ multiplex PCR; TCRdb has only the in-frame clones, and not every one. The profile covers under 150,000 clones, with roughly 80% appearing a single time and over 3% taken by the ten largest. The source material was PBMCs. The receptors shown here come from a woman between 40 and 50 years old in good health and CMV-seronegative.

The gene calls are TRBV10-3 and TRBJ2-1, with 8 bases aligning to TRBD1. V lost 5 bases to trimming and J lost 4 bases; unmatched junction nucleotides: 7. The length of the CDR3 is 15 residues. The germline V gene encodes CDR1 ENHRY and CDR2 SYGVKD. The CDR3 sequence: CAISTTGGRYNEQFF. The CDR3 nucleotides are TGTGCCATCAGTACTACAGGGGGTCGATACAATGAGCAGTTCTTC.

The V gene is TRBV5-1, the J gene TRBJ1-5; the D is unclear. Trimming took off 4 bases at V and 1 base at J, with 12 bases between the two ends. The germline CDR1 and CDR2 sequences are SGHRS and YFSETQ. The CDR3 sequence is 15 residues long. In nucleotides, the CDR3 is TGCGCCAGCAGCCTTGGGTCGGGGAGCAATCAGCCCCAGCATTTT. The encoded protein is CASSLGSGSNQPQHF.

The V and J genes are TRBV7-2 and TRBJ2-1; D ambiguous. The CDR3 runs 14 residues. Trimming took 0 bases from V and 5 from J, leaving 8 bases between them. Looked up from germline, CDR1 is SGHTA and CDR2 is FQGNSA. The CDR3, as DNA: TGTGCCAGCAGCTTAGCGGGCTTAAACAATGAGCAGTTCTTC. It translates to CASSLAGLNNEQFF.

There are a few counts of this clone. The rearrangement links TRBV4-2 to TRBJ1-1, with a tentative D call TRBD1 (5 bases). CDR1 is LGHNA, CDR2 YNFKEQ, per germline. The CDR3 is 16 residues long. Trimming shortened V by 4 bases and J by 2 bases, and 17 bases separated the two germline ends. This CDR3 is CASSPDIKGINTEAFF. Here the CDR3 DNA reads TGTGCCAGCAGCCCGGACATTAAGGGAATTAACACTGAAGCTTTCTTT.

This clone was counted a single time. The chain is built from TRBV7-9 and TRBJ1-3, with D tentatively TRBD1 (5 bases). CDR3 length: 12 residues. The V and J ends lost 10 bases and 0 bases respectively, with 7 bases between them. CDR1 SEHNR and CDR2 FQNEAQ come from the germline V gene (reference sequence). This CDR3 is CAMGGSGNTIYF. CDR3 nucleotide sequence: TGTGCCATGGGGGGCTCTGGAAACACCATATATTTT.

The chain links TRBV4-3 to TRBJ2-3; TRBD2 matches 9 bases. The V and J ends lost 2 bases and 3 bases, in that order; junction bases with no gene match: 15. CDR3 length: 19 amino acids. The germline V gene encodes CDR1 LGHNA and CDR2 YSLEER. CDR3 DNA sequence: TGCGCCAGCAGCCAATACGCACGATTAGCGGGGGCGAGTACAGATACGCAGTATTTT. This codes for CASSQYARLAGASTDTQYF.

The gene calls are TRBV6-5 and TRBJ1-1; 7 nucleotides agree with TRBD1. J gave up 5 bases and V 6 bases, and 3 bases lay outside the gene matches. The germline V gene encodes CDR1 MNHEY and CDR2 SVGAGI. CDR3 length: 12 amino acids. CDR3 sequence: CASSLDRTEAFF. As DNA, the CDR3 is TGTGCCAGCAGCCTGGACAGGACTGAAGCTTTCTTT.

V usage is TRBV28 and J usage is TRBJ1-1; a possible D gene is TRBD1 (5 bases). CDR1 MDHEN and CDR2 SYDVKM come from the germline V gene. The CDR3 length is 15 residues. The V gene lost 2 bases and the J gene lost 3 bases, with 13 bases spanning the gap. CDR3 loop: CASSLPLGGYTEAFF. For the CDR3, the DNA is TGTGCCAGCAGTTTACCCCTCGGGGGTTACACTGAAGCTTTCTTT.

The rearrangement uses TRBV28 and TRBJ1-1, with D unclear. Per the germline V gene, CDR1 is MDHEN and CDR2 is SYDVKM. Between the trimmed V and J ends, which lost 3 bases and 2 bases, there was a span of 10 bases. This CDR3 spans 14 amino acids. The CDR3 DNA follows: TGTGCCAGCAGTTTTCTGGGCAGAAACACTGAAGCTTTCTTT. This gives the protein CASSFLGRNTEAFF.

The genes are TRBV7-2 and TRBJ1-6; D gene ambiguous. Trimming shortened V by 5 bases and J by 9 bases, and 14 bases separated the two germline ends. Germline V CDR1 and CDR2: SGHTA, FQGNSA. This CDR3 region has 14 residues. CDR3 amino acids: CASSIGPLASPLHF. CDR3 bases: TGTGCCAGCAGCATAGGACCGCTAGCTTCACCCCTCCACTTT.

This clone was detected only a few times. This chain uses TRBV29-1 with TRBJ1-5; the D is unclear. Germline V lookup: CDR1 SQVTM, CDR2 ANQGSEA. The V and J ends lost 4 bases and 11 bases respectively, with 18 bases between them. The CDR3 covers 13 residues. CDR3 coding DNA: TGCAGCGTTGTGGGCGTAGAGTCCCCAGCCCAGCATTTT. It encodes CSVVGVESPAQHF.

This clone has a single count. An end of the junction differs from the germline gene, which may be a read error. The chain employs TRBV7-9 and TRBJ2-5; tentative D call: TRBD2 (5 bases). This CDR3 spans 14 amino acids. Germline lookup yields CDR1 SEHNR and CDR2 FQNEAQ (reference sequence). CDR3 loop: CSSRLDLTQETQYF. The DNA for the CDR3 is TGTTCCAGCAGGCTGGACTTAACGCAAGAGACCCAGTACTTC.

The rearrangement uses TRBV2 and TRBJ2-5; the D gene is possibly TRBD2 (6 bases). V lost 4 bases and J lost 0, with 18 bases in between. The CDR3 contains 17 residues. Germline assignment: CDR1 SNHLY and CDR2 FYNNEI. The DNA for the CDR3 is TGTGCCAGCAGTGGCCCTTTTGGGGGAGGACACCAAGAGACCCAGTACTTC. Its protein is CASSGPFGGGHQETQYF.

The V call is TRBV6-5, the J call TRBJ1-1; TRBD1 agrees at 8 bases. V was pared by 6 bases and J by 4 bases, with 4 bases of the junction left unmatched. The CDR3 runs 13 residues. Germline lookup yields CDR1 MNHEY and CDR2 SVGAGI. In DNA form, the CDR3 reads TGTGCCAGCAGGTTGACAGGGGCCACTGAAGCTTTCTTT. Its translation: CASRLTGATEAFF.

The rearrangement joins TRBV6-1 to TRBJ1-5; tentatively, D is TRBD1 (6 bases). Per germline, CDR1 MNHNS and CDR2 SASEGT. CDR3 length: 17 amino acids. The V end lost 1 base, the J end lost 0 bases, and 13 bases lay between the germline ends. The CDR3 is CASSEDRLGGSNQPQHF. The CDR3 nucleotides read TGTGCCAGCAGTGAAGACAGGCTAGGGGGTAGCAATCAGCCCCAGCATTTT.

The chain recombines TRBV28 with TRBJ1-1; D gene uncertain. CDR1 is MDHEN, CDR2 SYDVKM, per germline. This CDR3 comprises 11 residues. V lost 3 bases and J lost 8, with 7 bases in between. The chain's CDR3 is CASSLRREAFF. The CDR3 DNA follows: TGTGCCAGCAGTTTGCGGAGAGAAGCTTTCTTT.

The genes are TRBV27 and TRBJ1-1, with 12 bases aligning to TRBD1. J lost 4 bases, V lost 5 bases, and 8 bases had no gene match. CDR3 size: 16 residues. Germline values: CDR1 MNHEY, CDR2 SMNVEV (reference sequence). Here the CDR3 DNA reads TGTGCCAGCAGTGACCGGGACAGGGGGCCGGCCACTGAAGCTTTCTTT. Translation: CASSDRDRGPATEAFF.

This clone was counted a few times. J is TRBJ1-3 and V is TRBV10-3; D is undetermined. Germline V CDR1 and CDR2: ENHRY, SYGVKD. V gave up 4 bases and J gave up 2 bases, with 15 bases separating them. This CDR3 spans 16 amino acids. The CDR3 DNA follows: TGTGCCATCAGTGGGCGGGGAGGGATTGCTGGAAACACCATATATTTT. Its protein product is CAISGRGGIAGNTIYF.

This clone has only a few counts. J is TRBJ1-1 and V is TRBV6-1; 7 bases fit TRBD1. Unmatched junction bases numbered 9, after V lost 7 bases and J lost 10 bases. CDR3 length: 12 residues. CDR1 is MNHNS, CDR2 SASEGT, per germline. The CDR3 DNA reads as TGTGCCAGCACCGAAACAGGGGATGCAGCTTTCTTT. Protein product: CASTETGDAAFF.

The V and J genes are TRBV28 and TRBJ2-2, with TRBD2 matching 7 bases. This CDR3 spans 13 amino acids. The ends lost 11 bases at V and 4 bases at J; junction bases unmatched: 7. The germline gives CDR1 MDHEN, CDR2 SYDVKM. CDR3 nucleotide sequence: TGTGCCCTAAGGGACTACCCCACCGGGGAGCTGTTTTTT. Translating it yields CALRDYPTGELFF.

V usage is TRBV23-1 and J usage is TRBJ2-5; 8 nucleotides line up with TRBD2. TRBV23-1 is labeled an ORF, and its function is uncertain. Germline trimming cut 2 bases from V and 0 bases from J; bases unmatched to any gene: 11. The CDR3 loop spans 18 amino acids. CDR3 bases: TGCGCCAGCAGTCAACCGGTGGATAGCGGGACATACCAAGAGACCCAGTACTTC. Its translation is CASSQPVDSGTYQETQYF.

This rearrangement joins TRBV4-3 to TRBJ2-7; 14 positions match TRBD2. V trimming: 6 bases; J trimming: 5 bases; junction bases outside the gene matches: 3. The CDR3 spans 14 residues. Germline V gene data show CDR1 as LGHNA and CDR2 as YSLEER. In nucleotides, the CDR3 is TGCGCCAGCAGTCGACTAGCGGGAGGGAACGAGCAGTACTTC. It translates to CASSRLAGGNEQYF.

The chain recombines TRBV5-4 with TRBJ1-1; D may be TRBD1 (5 bases). This CDR3 spans 16 amino acids. Germline assignment: CDR1 SGHNT and CDR2 YYREEE (reference sequence). V was cut by 4 bases and J by 4 bases, with 20 bases left in between. CDR3 nucleotide sequence: TGTGCCAGCAGCCCCCGCGCGGGGGGGGTTGGCACTGAAGCTTTCTTT. Translation gives CASSPRAGGVGTEAFF.

This chain uses TRBV7-2 with TRBJ1-5; TRBD1 matches at 7 bases. Germline values: CDR1 SGHTA, CDR2 FQGNSA. Trimming at V came to 6 bases and at J to 2 bases, leaving 13 bases not matched to a gene. This CDR3 has 17 residues. CDR3 bases: TGTGCCAGCAGTTTGGACAGGCCGGCCTGGGGCAATCAGCCCCAGCATTTT. As protein: CASSLDRPAWGNQPQHF.

The rearrangement joins TRBV11-3 to TRBJ2-1; a weak D match, TRBD2 (6 bases). The CDR3 runs to 13 residues. V lost 5 bases to trimming and J lost 10 bases, with 15 bases between them. Looked up from germline, CDR1 is SGHNT and CDR2 is YENEEA. Written as DNA, the CDR3 is TGTGCCAGCAGCCCAGAGGGGCGGGGAGAGCAGTTCTTC. As protein: CASSPEGRGEQFF.

V is TRBV18 and J is TRBJ2-5, with D possibly being TRBD2 (7 bases). CDR1 is KGHSH, CDR2 LQKENI, per germline. V was trimmed by 3 bases and J by 12 bases, leaving 26 bases between them. This CDR3 spans 16 amino acids. CDR3 sequence: CASSPTADSGLVPKYF. The CDR3 nucleotides read TGTGCCAGCTCACCTACGGCGGACAGTGGACTAGTCCCGAAGTACTTC.

V and J are TRBV6-5 and TRBJ1-5, with 9 bases fitting TRBD1. The CDR3 contains 13 residues. The ends lost 5 bases at V and 7 bases at J; junction bases unmatched: 3. CDR1 is MNHEY, CDR2 SVGAGI, per germline. The CDR3 DNA follows: TGTGCCAGCAGTGGGGACAGGGACCAGCCCCAGCATTTT. Translated, it gives CASSGDRDQPQHF.

This chain uses TRBV11-1 with TRBJ1-1; D might be TRBD1 (6 bases). Looked up from germline, CDR1 is SGHAT and CDR2 is FQDESV (reference sequence). This CDR3 comprises 16 residues. The V end was cut by 4 bases, the J end by 0 bases, with 15 bases between. CDR3 DNA sequence: TGTGCCAGCAGCTCGAGACAGGCTGCGTTGAACACTGAAGCTTTCTTT. Protein sequence: CASSSRQAALNTEAFF.

The chain has TRBV5-1 and TRBJ1-2, with 12 bases matching TRBD1. CDR1 and CDR2 from the germline V gene are SGHRS and YFSETQ. The CDR3 consists of 16 residues. V was clipped by 4 bases and J by 3 bases; unmatched bases: 7. The CDR3 nucleotides are TGCGCCAGCAGCCTGGGGACAGGGGGCTGGGACTATGGCTACACCTTC. Amino acids: CASSLGTGGWDYGYTF.

V is TRBV12-5 and J is TRBJ1-1; D possibly corresponds to TRBD1 (5 bases). The CDR3 spans 15 residues. The germline gives CDR1 LGHNT, CDR2 FRNRAP. V dropped 1 base and J dropped 1 base, with 10 bases sitting between them. CDR3 in amino acids: CASGLGPGQNTEAFF. In nucleotides, the CDR3 is TGTGCTAGTGGTTTGGGTCCAGGGCAGAACACTGAAGCTTTCTTT.